The 9 T cell receptor beta chains listed next were all sequenced from one sample in a study of OX40 agonist ivuxolimab in advanced cancers. The protocol was immunoSEQ multiplex PCR, while the TCRdb copy is restricted to in-frame clones and leaves out a portion. The sample records 40,000 to 45,000 clones, more than 70% being singletons. The input for sequencing was CD4+ or CD8+ T cells sorted from blood, taken in a trial of the OX40 agonist ivuxolimab. These receptor sequences come from an adult with an advanced solid tumor such as melanoma, head and neck, liver or kidney cancer.

This sequence joins TRBV19 and TRBJ1-1; perhaps TRBD1 as D (6 bases). Looked up from germline, CDR1 is LNHDA and CDR2 is SQIVND (reference sequence). The CDR3 contains 15 residues. Trimming removed 10 bases at V and 0 bases at J, with 18 bases between. The CDR3 DNA is TGTGCCACCCGCGGACCGGGACACCTGAACACTGAAGCTTTCTTT. Protein: CATRGPGHLNTEAFF.

V usage is TRBV27 and J usage is TRBJ2-5; 8 nucleotides line up with TRBD1. The trim removed 6 bases at V and 8 bases at J, leaving 11 bases unmatched. In germline, CDR1 is MNHEY, CDR2 SMNVEV (reference sequence). The CDR3 spans 14 residues. CDR3 nucleotides: TGTGCCAGCAGCGGCGGCGGGACAGGCGAAACCCAGTACTTC. As protein: CASSGGGTGETQYF.

V gene TRBV19 combines with J gene TRBJ2-2; D assignment may be TRBD1 or TRBD2 (5 bases each). CDR1 LNHDA and CDR2 SQIVND come from the germline V gene (reference sequence). The CDR3 has 14 amino acids. The V gene lost 4 bases and the J gene lost 6 bases, with 12 bases spanning the gap. DNA for the CDR3: TGTGCCAGTAGTAGGGGGAGTCCGCCCGGGGAGCTGTTTTTT. Amino acid sequence: CASSRGSPPGELFF.

This clone was recorded only once. The rearrangement joins TRBV5-6 to TRBJ2-7; TRBD2 might be the D (5 bases). Germline CDR1 and CDR2: SGHDT and YYEEEE. V shed 1 base and J shed 2 bases, with 10 bases lying between them. This CDR3 has 14 amino acids. The CDR3 DNA reads TGTGCCAGCAGCTTGCTGGAGGAGACCTACGAGCAGTACTTC. Protein sequence: CASSLLEETYEQYF.

This clone was counted once. The chain couples TRBV18 to TRBJ1-5, with 9 positions matching TRBD1. The germline V gene has CDR1 KGHSH and CDR2 LQKENI. Trimming removed 0 bases from V and 0 bases from J; junction bases left unmatched: 9. The CDR3 spans 19 residues. CDR3 amino acids: CASSPPRTGAVYSNQPQHF. The CDR3 nucleotides are TGTGCCAGCTCACCACCGAGGACAGGGGCGGTTTATAGCAATCAGCCCCAGCATTTT. The full variable domain, rest sourced from reference TRBV18 and TRBJ1-5, is NAGVMQNPRHLVRRRGQEARLRCSPMKGHSHVYWYRQLPEEGLKFMVYLQKENIIDESGMPKERFSAEFPKEGPSILRIQQVVRGDSAAYFCASSPPRTGAVYSNQPQHFGDGTRLSIL.

This sequence joins TRBV6-6 and TRBJ1-5, with TRBD1 matching over 7 bases. J lost 5 bases, V lost 7 bases, and 5 bases had no gene match. The CDR3 totals 13 residues. Germline V gene lookup returns CDR1 MNHNY and CDR2 SVGAGI (reference sequence). DNA for the CDR3: TGTGCCAGCAAAGGACAGGAGCATCAGCCCCAGCATTTT. It codes for CASKGQEHQPQHF.

The chain couples TRBV7-8 to TRBJ2-5; TRBD1 matches 7 bases. Germline V gives CDR1 SGHVS, CDR2 FQNEAQ. This CDR3 spans 14 amino acids. J lost 5 bases, V lost 8 bases, and 11 bases had no gene match. Here the CDR3 DNA reads TGTGCCAGCGCCCGACAGGGATCGGCGGAGACCCAGTACTTC. This sequence encodes CASARQGSAETQYF.

In nucleotides, the CDR3 is TGTGCCAGCTGCTACAGATCCTACGAGCAGTACTTC. Amino acids: CASCYRSYEQYF. The chain is built from TRBV28 and TRBJ2-7; D gene unclear. Looked up from germline, CDR1 is MDHEN and CDR2 is SYDVKM. This CDR3 region has 12 residues. V was pared by 8 bases and J by 1 base, with 9 bases between.

The DNA of the CDR3 is TGTGCCAGCAGCTTGGCGCCGACAGGGGATCAGCCCCAGCATTTT. Its translation is CASSLAPTGDQPQHF. The V call is TRBV5-6, the J call TRBJ1-5, with TRBD1 identical over 8 bases. Germline loops: CDR1 SGHDT, CDR2 YYEEEE. CDR3 length: 15 amino acids. V was pared by 0 bases and J by 5 bases, with 4 bases of the junction left unmatched.